A selection of T cell receptor beta chains follows, all from one sample in a study of cytomegalovirus exposure and HLA in healthy donors. Generated by immunoSEQ multiplex PCR, the TCRdb table keeps only in-frame clones and is missing some. In the table there are about 110,000 clones, about four fifths of which are singletons. Sequencing input: PBMCs. The receptors here all came from a woman aged 55-75 years in good health and CMV-seropositive. Both conserved end residues are part of each CDR3. Fields, in order: V gene, clone size, J gene, CDR3 length, D gene, CDR3 DNA, CDR3 protein. D genes are given only for firm matches. Expanded clones get a size class; other rows say once, few or many, or leave the size out.

V: TRBV20-1; size: .; J: TRBJ2-5; length: 11; D: .; DNA: TGCAGTGCTAGATATTCGGAGACCCAGTACTTC; CDR3: CSARYSETQYF
V: TRBV4-2; size: .; J: TRBJ2-7; length: 16; D: .; DNA: TGTGCCAGCAGCCAAGATTGGGACCGGGGGAGTGGCGAGCAGTACTTC; CDR3: CASSQDWDRGSGEQYF
V: TRBV11-2; size: .; J: TRBJ2-1; length: 16; D: .; DNA: TGTGCCAGCAGCCCAGTGCGGGGGCGCGACTACAATGAGCAGTTCTTC; CDR3: CASSPVRGRDYNEQFF
V: TRBV4-1; size: few; J: TRBJ1-5; length: 17; D: .; DNA: TGCGCCAGCAGCCAAGAGAGTTTCAGGGTTAGCAATCAGCCCCAGCATTTT; CDR3: CASSQESFRVSNQPQHF
V: TRBV18; size: .; J: TRBJ1-1; length: 15; D: .; DNA: TGTGCCAGCTCACCGACCCCGGGGGTTAGTAAGGAAGCTTTCTTT; CDR3: CASSPTPGVSKEAFF
V: TRBV7-2; size: .; J: TRBJ1-2; length: 15; D: .; DNA: TGTGCCAGCAGCTTAGGGGGTGGGACTACTTCTGGCTACACCTTC; CDR3: CASSLGGGTTSGYTF
V: TRBV30; size: .; J: TRBJ1-5; length: 15; D: .; DNA: TGTGCCTGGAGCCCATTCCACGGGGTCAATCAGCCCCAGCATTTT; CDR3: CAWSPFHGVNQPQHF
V: TRBV6-1; size: .; J: TRBJ2-7; length: 15; D: TRBD1; DNA: TGTGCCACCGAGACCGGGACAGGGGGCTCCTACGAGCAGTACTTC; CDR3: CATETGTGGSYEQYF
V: TRBV5-5; size: once; J: TRBJ2-1; length: 15; D: .; DNA: TGTGCCAGCAGCCAAGCAAGCGGGCCCTACAATGAGCAGTTCTTC; CDR3: CASSQASGPYNEQFF
V: TRBV20-1; size: .; J: TRBJ2-7; length: 10; D: .; DNA: TGCAGCTGTAGCTCCTACGAGCAGTACTTC; CDR3: CSCSSYEQYF
V: TRBV6-4; size: .; J: TRBJ2-3; length: 14; D: .; DNA: TGTGCCAGCAGTGTTGGCGGTGTGACAGATACGCAGTATTTT; CDR3: CASSVGGVTDTQYF
V: TRBV29-1; size: .; J: TRBJ2-5; length: 15; D: TRBD2; DNA: TGCAGCGTTGGAGGGGCGGGAGGTAGAGGAGAGACCCAGTACTTC; CDR3: CSVGGAGGRGETQYF
V: TRBV4-2; size: .; J: TRBJ2-7; length: 14; D: TRBD2; DNA: TGTGCCAGCAGCCAAACTAGCGGGAACTACGAGCAGTACTTC; CDR3: CASSQTSGNYEQYF
V: TRBV5-4; size: .; J: TRBJ2-5; length: 14; D: .; DNA: TGTGCCAGCAGCTTGTGGAGCGGACAAGAGACCCAGTACTTC; CDR3: CASSLWSGQETQYF
V: TRBV5-4; size: .; J: TRBJ1-2; length: 14; D: .; DNA: TGTGCCAGCAGCTTTCGGGGTCTGAACTATGGCTACACCTTC; CDR3: CASSFRGLNYGYTF
V: TRBV11-3; size: .; J: TRBJ2-2; length: 16; D: .; DNA: TGTGCCAGCAGCTTTGACGGGAGAGGGAACACCGGGGAGCTGTTTTTT; CDR3: CASSFDGRGNTGELFF
V: TRBV7-9; size: .; J: TRBJ1-1; length: 13; D: .; DNA: TGTGCCAGCAGCTTACGAGAAAACACTGAAGCTTTCTTT; CDR3: CASSLRENTEAFF
V: TRBV9; size: .; J: TRBJ1-2; length: 14; D: .; DNA: TGTGCCAGCAGCGTAGCGCAGGGGTTTTATGGCTACACCTTC; CDR3: CASSVAQGFYGYTF
V: TRBV10-3; size: .; J: TRBJ2-7; length: 12; D: TRBD2; DNA: TGTGCCATCAGCGGGAGGCCCCCCGAGCAGTACTTC; CDR3: CAISGRPPEQYF
V: TRBV27; size: .; J: TRBJ2-7; length: 14; D: .; DNA: TGTGCCAGCTGGAGGTGGGAAAGCTCCTACGAGCAGTACTTC; CDR3: CASWRWESSYEQYF
V: TRBV5-1; size: .; J: TRBJ2-5; length: 17; D: TRBD1; DNA: TGCGCCAGCAGCTTGGCCCCCCTCGGACAGGGTGGGGAGACCCAGTACTTC; CDR3: CASSLAPLGQGGETQYF
V: TRBV5-6; size: few; J: TRBJ2-1; length: 15; D: TRBD2; DNA: TGTGCCAGCAGCTTGCCGCTAGCGGATACCAATGAGCAGTTCTTC; CDR3: CASSLPLADTNEQFF
V: TRBV9; size: .; J: TRBJ2-3; length: 18; D: .; DNA: TGTGCCAGCAGCGCCCAACCCCGGGAATCAATGTCTTCAGATACGCAGTATTTT; CDR3: CASSAQPRESMSSDTQYF
V: TRBV13; size: .; J: TRBJ1-2; length: 15; D: TRBD1; DNA: TGTGCCAGCAGCTTATTGGGACAGGGGCTCGTAGGCTACACCTTC; CDR3: CASSLLGQGLVGYTF
V: TRBV6-1; size: .; J: TRBJ1-3; length: 12; D: .; DNA: TGTGCCAGCATGAGTGCTGGAAACACCATATATTTT; CDR3: CASMSAGNTIYF